These 24 T cell receptor beta chains originate from one sample sequenced in a study of T cell repertoires and HLA-DP antigens. Assay used: immunoSEQ multiplex PCR; TCRdb lists only in-frame clones, some missing. The table records 75,000 to 90,000 clones, about 89% of them present only once. Which antigens these TCRs recognize remains unknown. The sequencing sample was made of CD4+ T cells from PBMCs. These receptors originate from a man aged 50 to 59 in good health and CMV-seronegative.

The rearrangement links TRBV27 to TRBJ2-3, with 7 bases matching TRBD1. Germline CDR1 and CDR2: MNHEY and SMNVEV (reference sequence). V dropped 6 bases and J dropped 6; count of bases not matched to a gene: 15. The CDR3 is 16 residues long. In DNA form, the CDR3 reads TGTGCCAGCAGCCGGACAACGACAGGGCGACGGGATACGCAGTATTTT. The encoded protein is CASSRTTTGRRDTQYF.

The V and J genes are TRBV9 and TRBJ1-2; D is unresolved. The CDR3 consists of 14 residues. CDR1 is SGDLS, CDR2 YYNGEE, per germline. Trimming removed 0 bases at V and 8 bases at J, with 14 bases between. In nucleotides, the CDR3 is TGTGCCAGCAGCGTAGCGGCGGGCGCGGGAGGCTACACCTTC. Translating gives CASSVAAGAGGYTF.

This rearrangement joins TRBV9 to TRBJ2-1; D gene unclear. Trimming took 0 bases from V and 1 from J, leaving 5 bases between them. The CDR3 spans 14 residues. Germline CDR1 reads SGDLS; CDR2 reads YYNGEE. CDR3 nucleotides: TGTGCCAGCAGCGTAGCCCAGTCCTACAATGAGCAGTTCTTC. Translated: CASSVAQSYNEQFF.

The chain recombines TRBV6-1 with TRBJ2-6; D is undetermined. The CDR3 extends over 15 amino acids. The V end was cut by 4 bases, the J end by 4 bases, with 11 bases between. Germline V CDR1 and CDR2: MNHNS, SASEGT. Written as DNA, the CDR3 is TGTGCCAGCAGTGTCTCGAGTGCCGGGGCCAACGTCCTGACTTTC. This gives the protein CASSVSSAGANVLTF.

The chain links TRBV7-3 to TRBJ2-1, with TRBD1 matching 10 bases. This CDR3 contains 15 residues. The germline V gene encodes CDR1 SGHTA and CDR2 FQGTGA. With 2 bases clipped from V and 7 bases from J, the junction kept 5 bases outside the gene matches. CDR3 in amino acids: CASSLRRTGGNEQFF. The CDR3 DNA is TGTGCCAGCAGCTTACGGCGGACAGGGGGGAATGAGCAGTTCTTC.

This clone was seen once. V and J are TRBV7-2 and TRBJ2-1, with 8 bases lining up with TRBD2. The germline V gene encodes CDR1 SGHTA and CDR2 FQGNSA. J was trimmed by 5 bases and V by 1 base; bases with no gene match: 7. The length of the CDR3 is 16 residues. CDR3 coding DNA: TGTGCCAGCAGCTTAGGACCCGCGGGGGGACACAATGAGCAGTTCTTC. This encodes CASSLGPAGGHNEQFF.

The CDR3 protein is CASKAGTGANVLTF. The CDR3, as DNA: TGTGCCAGTAAGGCGGGAACTGGGGCCAACGTCCTGACTTTC. The J gene is TRBJ2-6, the V gene TRBV19, with D possibly matching TRBD2 (6 bases). Trimming stripped 7 bases from V and 2 bases from J, with 9 bases between. This CDR3 has 14 residues. Germline CDR1 and CDR2: LNHDA and SQIVND (reference sequence).

This clone was observed once. The chain is built from TRBV27 and TRBJ1-2, with D tentatively TRBD1 (6 bases). Trimming took 4 bases from V and 4 from J, leaving 19 bases between them. CDR1 and CDR2 from the germline V gene are MNHEY and SMNVEV (reference sequence). This CDR3 spans 16 amino acids. CDR3 residues: CASSSRLGQNVYGYTF. CDR3 DNA: TGTGCCAGCAGTTCAAGGCTAGGACAGAACGTCTATGGCTACACCTTC.

This rearrangement joins TRBV7-8 to TRBJ2-7; D call uncertain. CDR3 length: 17 residues. Germline-derived CDR1 and CDR2 are SGHVS and FQNEAQ. The V and J ends lost 1 base and 2 bases respectively, with 18 bases between them. This CDR3 reads CASSLGSGDLTPYEQYF. CDR3 coding DNA: TGTGCCAGCAGCTTAGGTTCTGGGGATCTAACTCCCTACGAGCAGTACTTC.

The chain joins TRBV4-1 to TRBJ1-5; D might be TRBD1 (5 bases). The CDR3 consists of 15 residues. Germline CDR1 reads MGHRA; CDR2 reads YSYEKL. V lost 3 bases, J lost 5 bases, and 14 bases lay in between. The CDR3 is CASSHSGGGDQPQHF. Here the CDR3 DNA reads TGCGCCAGCAGCCACTCAGGTGGGGGGGATCAGCCCCAGCATTTT.

This clone was picked up one time. J is TRBJ2-1 and V is TRBV7-2; TRBD1 might be the D (6 bases). Germline CDR1 SGHTA, CDR2 FQGNSA. Deletions cut 0 bases from V and 4 bases from J, with 10 bases between. The CDR3 consists of 15 residues. The CDR3 loop is CASSLAQGHYNEQFF. The CDR3, as DNA: TGTGCCAGCAGCTTAGCACAGGGACATTACAATGAGCAGTTCTTC.

This rearrangement joins TRBV5-8 to TRBJ2-7; maybe TRBD2 (6 bases). The CDR3 is made up of 15 amino acids. V was trimmed by 0 bases and J by 1 base, leaving 11 bases between them. Germline V lookup: CDR1 SGHTS, CDR2 YDEGEE. The CDR3 loop reads CASSLGRGRSYEQYF. Here the CDR3 DNA reads TGTGCCAGCAGCTTGGGGCGGGGACGGTCCTACGAGCAGTACTTC.

DNA for the CDR3: TGTGCCAGCAGCTTTTCCTTGACAGGGACCCGCCACGAGCAGTACTTC. The encoded protein is CASSFSLTGTRHEQYF. The J gene is TRBJ2-7, the V gene TRBV7-2; the match to TRBD1 covers 7 bases. This CDR3 is built from 16 residues. J gave up 5 bases and V 3 bases, and 13 bases lay outside the gene matches. Germline CDR1 and CDR2: SGHTA and FQGNSA.

This clone was observed once. The genes are TRBV7-8 and TRBJ2-7; D remains ambiguous. In germline, CDR1 is SGHVS, CDR2 FQNEAQ. This CDR3 region has 11 residues. V was clipped by 3 bases and J by 5 bases, with 5 bases between them. The chain's CDR3 is CASSFNHEQYF. The CDR3 nucleotides are TGTGCCAGCAGCTTCAACCACGAGCAGTACTTC.

V is TRBV19 and J is TRBJ1-2, with TRBD1 identical over 12 bases. V gave up 4 bases and J gave up 8 bases; unmatched junction bases: 8. This CDR3 contains 15 residues. Germline lookup yields CDR1 LNHDA and CDR2 SQIVND (reference sequence). CDR3 sequence (DNA): TGTGCCAGTAGTACCGGGACAGGGGGCAGGGAAGGCTACACCTTC. Residues: CASSTGTGGREGYTF.

This clone was recorded a few times. This chain links TRBV19 with TRBJ2-2; D tentatively reads TRBD1 or TRBD2 (5 bases each). The germline V gene has CDR1 LNHDA and CDR2 SQIVND (reference sequence). The CDR3 runs 17 residues. V lost 4 bases to trimming and J lost 4 bases, with 19 bases between them. The CDR3 is CASSTVIPGTGTGELFF. The CDR3 DNA reads as TGTGCCAGTAGTACCGTTATACCCGGGACCGGCACCGGGGAGCTGTTTTTT.

The chain is built from TRBV6-4 and TRBJ2-3; 11 bases match TRBD2. Germline values: CDR1 MRHNA, CDR2 SNTAGT. The CDR3 consists of 16 residues. Unmatched junction bases numbered 9, after V lost 6 bases and J lost 4 bases. CDR3 sequence reads: CASSDVAGGPPDTQYF. The CDR3 coding sequence is TGTGCCAGCAGCGATGTAGCGGGAGGGCCCCCAGATACGCAGTATTTT.

The genes are TRBV5-1 and TRBJ1-3, with unresolved D. There are 14 residues in the CDR3. Germline CDR1 reads SGHRS; CDR2 reads YFSETQ. V was cut by 4 bases and J by 0 bases, with 8 bases left in between. CDR3 in DNA: TGCGCCAGCAGCCCAGCCCGCTCTGGAAACACCATATATTTT. Its translation: CASSPARSGNTIYF.

The chain couples TRBV7-2 to TRBJ2-2; no clear D. The V gene lost 0 bases and the J gene lost 6 bases, with 8 bases spanning the gap. Germline assignment: CDR1 SGHTA and CDR2 FQGNSA. The CDR3 consists of 14 residues. CDR3 residues: CASSLANSPGELFF. CDR3 in DNA: TGTGCCAGCAGCTTAGCGAACAGCCCCGGGGAGCTGTTTTTT.

This clone has only one observation. The genes are TRBV6-1 and TRBJ2-7; possible D gene TRBD2, 5 bases. CDR3 size: 13 residues. Trimming took 6 bases from V and 2 from J, leaving 11 bases between them. The germline CDR1 and CDR2 sequences are MNHNS and SASEGT. In DNA form, the CDR3 reads TGTGCCAGCAGCCGGGATCCAACCTACGAGCAGTACTTC. Amino acid sequence: CASSRDPTYEQYF.

Only one count was recorded for this clone. The chain is built from TRBV6-1 and TRBJ2-2, with a weak D call TRBD2 (6 bases). CDR1 and CDR2 from the germline V gene are MNHNS and SASEGT. The CDR3 is 13 amino acids. Trimming pared 7 bases from V and 6 bases from J, leaving 12 bases between. The CDR3 loop is CASIYGSSGELFF. The DNA of the CDR3 is TGTGCCAGCATTTACGGGAGTTCCGGGGAGCTGTTTTTT.

The chain uses TRBV5-1 and TRBJ2-5, with 8 bases matching TRBD2. With 4 bases clipped from V and 4 bases from J, the junction kept 6 bases outside the gene matches. Per germline, CDR1 SGHRS and CDR2 YFSETQ. The CDR3 loop spans 14 amino acids. The CDR3 sequence: CASSPLAGPETQYF. DNA of the CDR3: TGCGCCAGCAGCCCCCTAGCGGGCCCAGAGACCCAGTACTTC.

The chain combines TRBV19 with TRBJ1-1, with unresolved D. Germline CDR1 reads LNHDA; CDR2 reads SQIVND (reference sequence). CDR3 length equals 14 residues. The V gene lost 3 bases and the J gene lost 1 base, with 9 bases spanning the gap. The CDR3 spells CASSIAAANTEAFF. As DNA, the CDR3 is TGTGCCAGTAGTATCGCAGCAGCGAACACTGAAGCTTTCTTT. Full variable domain (remainder filled in from reference TRBV19 and TRBJ1-1): DGGITQSPKYLFRKEGQNVTLSCEQNLNHDAMYWYRQDPGQGLRLIYYSQIVNDFQKGDIAEGYSVSREKKESFPLTVTSAQKNPTAFYLCASSIAAANTEAFFGQGTRLTVV.

This chain links TRBV6-6 with TRBJ1-3; TRBD1 might be the D (5 bases). The germline V gene encodes CDR1 MNHNY and CDR2 SVGAGI (reference sequence). The CDR3 runs to 14 residues. Trimming shortened V by 6 bases and J by 3 bases, and 12 bases separated the two germline ends. CDR3 DNA: TGTGCCAGCAGGGCCGGGACGATTGGAAACACCATATATTTT. It specifies CASRAGTIGNTIYF.